This is a list of T cell receptor beta chains from one sample in a study of T cells in Graves' hyperthyroidism and ophthalmopathy. TCRdb re-called the multiplex PCR reads with MiXCR, one entry per CDR3 protein. The repertoire has 600,000 to 650,000 distinct CDR3 sequences, less than 25% of them found once; the top ten carry 34%. The specimen sequenced was blood. The receptors stem from a man aged 25 to 40 with Graves' ophthalmopathy. CDR3s include the opening cysteine and the closing phenylalanine or tryptophan. Each record gives: V gene, J gene, CDR3 protein.

>TRBV30|TRBJ2-2
CAWLGGPGTGELFF
>TRBV6-1|TRBJ1-5
CASRGQSQPQHF
>TRBV28|TRBJ1-1
CASSFSGGLSVVNTEAFF
>TRBV30|TRBJ2-7
CAWSVRLAFYEQYF
>TRBV7-8|TRBJ2-2
CASSPHRGGTNTGELFF
>TRBV11-2|TRBJ2-1
CASSHTTGEDVTEQFF
>TRBV3-1|TRBJ2-1
CASSQDMSGRWQFF
>TRBV6-1|TRBJ2-3
CASTPDWGTDTQYF
>TRBV5-1|TRBJ2-7
CASSLALERSYEQYF
>TRBV5-1|TRBJ1-1
CASKTGTAEAFF
>TRBV20-1|TRBJ2-5
CSARPATSGQETQYF
>TRBV20-1|TRBJ2-3
CSAISGREPMDTQYF
>TRBV7-2|TRBJ2-7
CASSSTETYEQYF
>TRBV2|TRBJ1-5
CASSAYRQNNQPQHF
>TRBV2|TRBJ2-5
CASSEGLAGQTQYF
>TRBV20-1|TRBJ2-3
CSASPSSGTSTDTQYF
>TRBV20-1|TRBJ2-3
CSARDGRADTQYF
>TRBV27|TRBJ1-5
CASSYFVGTEDNQPQHF
>TRBV7-8|TRBJ2-5
CASRSRVGLETQYF
>TRBV12-3/TRBV12-4|TRBJ2-5
CASGLAGGSETQYF
>TRBV5-5|TRBJ2-7
CASSLCGQGSSYEQHF
>TRBV5-1|TRBJ2-3
CASSWPKFWAPSTDTQYF
>TRBV11-2|TRBJ2-3
CASTTGLADTDTQYF
>TRBV18|TRBJ2-7
CASATGTGGEQYF
>TRBV5-1|TRBJ1-6
CASSALDSNNSPLHF
>TRBV12-3/TRBV12-4|TRBJ1-1
CASSRRGEAFF
>TRBV27|TRBJ2-7
CASSLTREGYEQYF
>TRBV25-1|TRBJ1-1
CASSGRQGAYTEAFF